What follows are 9 T cell receptor beta chains derived from one specimen sequenced in a study of blood T cell repertoires in COVID-19 (dated by TCRdb to between 2020 and 2021). The method was the immunoSEQ multiplex PCR assay. Drawn from immuneACCESS, this table holds only the in-frame rearrangements with V and J called that TCRdb kept. Clones are partly lost; checked studies trace under half to an unresolved V gene and leave the rest unexplained. This sample comprises roughly 200,000 clones, around 85% of them detected only once. 5% to 7.5% of the sample rests with the top ten. The sample taken for sequencing was PBMCs or T cells enriched from blood (not recorded which). Receptors originate from a middle-aged man who had recovered from COVID-19.

J is TRBJ1-1 and V is TRBV3-1 (or the pseudogene TRBV3-2); D unclear. The CDR3 contains 12 residues. The V gene lost 4 bases and the J gene lost 9 bases, with 12 bases spanning the gap. Germline assignment: CDR1 LGHDT and CDR2 YNNKEL (reference sequence). The CDR3 sequence is CASSLAEDKAFF. The CDR3 DNA sequence: TGTGCCAGCAGCCTTGCCGAGGATAAAGCTTTCTTT.

Only one count was recorded for this clone. The chain is built from TRBV9 and TRBJ2-2; the D gene is possibly TRBD2 (5 bases). This CDR3 contains 15 residues. Trimming took off 0 bases at V and 4 bases at J, with 10 bases between the two ends. Germline V gene sequence: CDR1 SGDLS, CDR2 YYNGEE. The CDR3 coding sequence is TGTGCCAGCAGCGTAGAACTTGAGGGCACCGGGGAGCTGTTTTTT. Amino acids: CASSVELEGTGELFF.

Here the CDR3 DNA reads TGTGCCAGCAGAGGTAGCGCGCTAGGGGAGCAGTACTTC. The encoded protein is CASRGSALGEQYF. The chain joins TRBV6-5 to TRBJ2-7; maybe TRBD2 (5 bases). The V gene lost 6 bases and the J gene lost 7 bases, with 16 bases spanning the gap. The CDR3 runs 13 residues. Germline values: CDR1 MNHEY, CDR2 SVGAGI.

The chain links TRBV29-1 to TRBJ2-7; no firm D call. Trimming pared 4 bases from V and 5 bases from J, leaving 9 bases between. This CDR3 is 11 amino acids long. The germline CDR1 and CDR2 sequences are SQVTM and ANQGSEA. CDR3 protein: CSVARYHEQYF. CDR3 nucleotide sequence: TGCAGCGTTGCCAGGTACCACGAGCAGTACTTC.

This clone was recorded only once. The chain links TRBV19 to TRBJ1-6, with 8 bases identical to TRBD1. V shed 3 bases and J 7 bases; nucleotides not matched to a gene: 2. Germline V CDR1 and CDR2: LNHDA, SQIVND (reference sequence). The CDR3 is 14 amino acids. Written as DNA, the CDR3 is TGTGCCAGTAGTATCGGACAGGGAAATTCACCCCTCCACTTT. This translates into CASSIGQGNSPLHF.

The V gene is TRBV7-6, the J gene TRBJ1-2, with a weak D call TRBD1 (5 bases). Germline loops: CDR1 SGHVS, CDR2 FNYEAQ. This CDR3 has 17 residues. Trimming removed 4 bases at V and 0 bases at J, with 18 bases between. The CDR3 loop reads CASSSSGRAGTNYGYTF. The CDR3 nucleotides read TGTGCCAGCAGCTCCAGCGGGAGGGCAGGGACTAACTATGGCTACACCTTC.

The gene calls are TRBV27 and TRBJ1-2; no firm D call. The germline V gene has CDR1 MNHEY and CDR2 SMNVEV (reference sequence). V was cut by 8 bases and J by 4 bases, with 11 bases left in between. The CDR3 runs to 12 residues. The chain's CDR3 is CASYIPSYGYTF. The CDR3 bases are TGTGCCAGCTACATCCCGTCCTATGGCTACACCTTC.

This chain connects TRBV6-1 to TRBJ2-3, with D possibly being TRBD2 (5 bases). There are 15 residues in the CDR3. The germline V and J ends were trimmed by 2 bases and 0 bases, with 9 bases remaining between them. The germline gives CDR1 MNHNS, CDR2 SASEGT. The CDR3 is CASSEQWTSTDTQYF. CDR3 DNA: TGTGCCAGCAGTGAACAGTGGACTAGCACAGATACGCAGTATTTT.

The chain uses TRBV7-9 and TRBJ1-2, with D perhaps matching TRBD1 (6 bases). Germline assignment: CDR1 SEHNR and CDR2 FQNEAQ (reference sequence). Trimming cost V 6 bases and J 4 bases, with 15 bases left between them. The CDR3 has 14 residues. The DNA for the CDR3 is TGTGCCAGCAGTCAGCAGGGGACCGGCTATGGCTACACCTTC. Translated: CASSQQGTGYGYTF.